This TCR beta chain was sequenced in a study of blood T cell repertoires in COVID-19. Across the whole study: Acute and convalescent COVID-19 samples came from the United States, Italy and Spain. T cells, B-cell-depleted T cells, or PBMCs provided the cDNA or gDNA that served as material.

In the authors' workflow: By means of reference gene primer amplification, nucleated cell counts were estimated. Generated by immunoSEQ multiplex PCR, the TCRdb table keeps only in-frame clones and is missing some. The DNA was the basis for D and trimming; V, J and clone size are from that table. The profile shows roughly 80,000 clones, approximately 80% of them singletons. The material sequenced was peripheral blood. The sequence came from a man aged 45-65 years with acute or convalescent COVID-19.

CDR3 nucleotides: TGTGCCATCAGTGAGACAGGGAACGAGCAGTACTTC. Residues: CAISETGNEQYF. The chain couples TRBV10-3 to TRBJ2-7; perhaps TRBD1 as D (6 bases). The ends were cut back, 2 bases at V and 5 bases at J, with 7 bases in the middle. The CDR3 loop spans 12 amino acids. Germline assignment: CDR1 ENHRY and CDR2 SYGVKD.